Listed below are T cell receptor beta chains from one sample, sequenced in a study of blood T cell repertoires in COVID-19. Profiling relied on immunoSEQ multiplex PCR, and the TCRdb table lists in-frame clones only, not all of them. In the table there are about 380,000 clones, around 89% of which are singletons. The sequencing input was peripheral blood. The receptor set was obtained from a man between 40 and 49 years old with acute or convalescent COVID-19. Both conserved end residues are part of each CDR3. D genes are given only for firm matches. Clone size is given for some rows only: seen once, a few or many times, or a class if the clone is expanded.

-	TRBJ2-7	TRBV29-1	-	TGCAGCGTTGAAGGAATTGACAATCCCTACGAGCAGTACTTC	CSVEGIDNPYEQYF
-	TRBJ2-1	TRBV7-2	TRBD2	TGTGCCAGCAGCTTAGCGGTGACGGGACTAGCGAGGAATGAGCAGTTCTTC	CASSLAVTGLARNEQFF
-	TRBJ1-6	TRBV9	TRBD1	TGTGCCAGCAGCGGCAGTCCCAATCCGGGACAGGAATATTTT	CASSGSPNPGQEYF
once	TRBJ2-3	TRBV6-2/TRBV6-3	TRBD2	TGTGCCAGCAGTTACTCGATTTCGGGAGGGTATTTT	CASSYSISGGYF
-	TRBJ2-2	TRBV6-5	-	TGTGCCAGCAGCCTCCTCGGGGAGCTGTTTTTT	CASSLLGELFF
-	TRBJ1-5	TRBV19	-	TGTGCCAGTAGTCCCACCGGAGGAAACAATCAGCCCCAGCATTTT	CASSPTGGNNQPQHF
-	TRBJ2-5	TRBV19	-	TGTGCCAGTAGTATCTGGGCGGGAATTAAAGAGACCCAGTACTTC	CASSIWAGIKETQYF
-	TRBJ2-5	TRBV7-3	TRBD2	TGTGCCAGCAGCCTTAGCGGGGGGGCGTCGACCCAGTACTTC	CASSLSGGASTQYF
-	TRBJ1-6	TRBV28	-	TGTGCCAGCAGCCCCCGGGGGTCCCCCCTCCACTTT	CASSPRGSPLHF
once	TRBJ2-2	TRBV4-3	-	TGCGCCAGCAGCCAAGATGCAGCGAACACCGGGGAGCTGTTTTTT	CASSQDAANTGELFF
-	TRBJ2-3	TRBV7-6	-	TGTGCCAGCAGCACCCTAGTCCCAGATACGCAGTATTTT	CASSTLVPDTQYF
-	TRBJ2-7	TRBV24-1	-	TGTGCCACCAGTGATTTGACAGGGTCCTACGAGCAGTACTTC	CATSDLTGSYEQYF
-	TRBJ1-1	TRBV5-1	-	TGCGCCAGCAGCCTGGGCAGGGGACGGTCCTCAACTTTGAACACTGAAGCTTTCTTT	CASSLGRGRSSTLNTEAFF
-	TRBJ2-2	TRBV10-3	TRBD1	TGTGCCATCAGTGAGGAACCTACAGGGGGCGCCAACACCGGGGAGCTGTTTTTT	CAISEEPTGGANTGELFF
-	TRBJ2-7	TRBV7-3	-	TGTGCCAGCAGCTTAGGGCCGTCCTACGAGCAGTACTTC	CASSLGPSYEQYF
-	TRBJ1-5	TRBV3-1/TRBV3-2	-	TGTGCCAGCAGCCAGTATACCTACAATCAGCCCCAGCATTTT	CASSQYTYNQPQHF
-	TRBJ2-7	TRBV6-6	TRBD2	TGTGCCAGCAGATTAGGGGCTAGCGGGGGAATCTACGAGCAGTACTTC	CASRLGASGGIYEQYF
-	TRBJ2-7	TRBV2	-	TGTGCCAGCAGGGAGGGACGGGGACGTAAGGACTACGAGCAGTACTTC	CASREGRGRKDYEQYF
few	TRBJ2-2	TRBV28	TRBD1	TGTGCCAGCAGCCCCCGGACAGGGTGGGTCTTGAACACCGGGGAGCTGTTTTTT	CASSPRTGWVLNTGELFF
-	TRBJ1-1	TRBV6-2/TRBV6-3	-	TGTGCCAGCAGCCACGTTGGGGGGGACACTGAAGCTTTCTTT	CASSHVGGDTEAFF
-	TRBJ2-7	TRBV3-1/TRBV3-2	TRBD1	TGTGCCAGCAGCCAGGGACAGATCTACGAGCAGTACTTC	CASSQGQIYEQYF
-	TRBJ2-1	TRBV28	-	TGTGCCAGCAGATCCATCAATGAGCAGTTCTTC	CASRSINEQFF
-	TRBJ1-1	TRBV14	-	TGTGCCAGCAGCCTACAGGCGCCGTACACTGAAGCTTTCTTT	CASSLQAPYTEAFF
-	TRBJ2-4	TRBV28	-	TGTGCCAGCAGACGCGACGGGGAGACGGAGTACTTC	CASRRDGETEYF
-	TRBJ2-7	TRBV5-1	TRBD1	TGCGCCAGCAGCTACTCGGGACAGAACTACGAGCAGTACTTC	CASSYSGQNYEQYF
-	TRBJ1-2	TRBV25-1	-	TGTGCCAGCAGTGAAACCGGACTTAACGACGTCTATGGCTACACCTTC	CASSETGLNDVYGYTF
once	TRBJ2-1	TRBV13	-	TGTGCCAGCAGCTTAGACCTAGGGAGCTACAATGAGCAGTTCTTC	CASSLDLGSYNEQFF
-	TRBJ2-1	TRBV6-5	TRBD2	TGTGCCAGCAGGATTGAAGAGCGGGAGGGCCTGATGCCGTTCTTC	CASRIEEREGLMPFF
-	TRBJ2-2	TRBV11-2	TRBD2	TGTGCCAGCAGCTCGCGACTAGCGGAAACTTCACGGGGGGAGCTGTTTTTT	CASSSRLAETSRGELFF
-	TRBJ1-1	TRBV11-2	-	TGTGCCAGCAGCTTGGGGAGAAGTGAAGCTTTCTTT	CASSLGRSEAFF
-	TRBJ2-5	TRBV7-8	-	TGTGCCAGCAGCTTCCCGGCAGGGGCCCAGTACTTC	CASSFPAGAQYF
-	TRBJ2-3	TRBV2	-	TGTGCCAGCGTGCCAGGGGCTAGCACAGATACGCAGTATTTT	CASVPGASTDTQYF
-	TRBJ2-5	TRBV5-5	-	TGTGCCAGCAGCTTGGGAGGTTATTATGGGGAGACCCAGTACTTC	CASSLGGYYGETQYF
-	TRBJ2-2	TRBV6-5	-	TGTGCCAGCAGTAGGGGTGATAACACCGGGGAGCTGTTTTTT	CASSRGDNTGELFF
-	TRBJ2-3	TRBV24-1	-	TGTGCCACCAGTGAAACAGGGAGCACGCAGTATTTT	CATSETGSTQYF
-	TRBJ1-2	TRBV12-3/TRBV12-4	-	TGTGCCAGCAGTTCGACAGGACACTATGGCTACACCTTC	CASSSTGHYGYTF
-	TRBJ1-1	TRBV5-1	-	TGCGCCAGCAGCTGGACAGTAGACACTGAAGCTTTCTTT	CASSWTVDTEAFF
-	TRBJ1-6	TRBV3-1/TRBV3-2	-	TGTGCCAGCAGCCGTGGACGAGGGAGCTCGTCAATTGATTCACCCCTCCACTTT	CASSRGRGSSSIDSPLHF
-	TRBJ2-5	TRBV6-2/TRBV6-3	TRBD2	TGTGCCAGCAGCAAACTAGCGGGGGCCCATCAAGAGACCCAGTACTTC	CASSKLAGAHQETQYF
few	TRBJ1-5	TRBV30	-	TGTGCCTGGAGCCCTAGACAGTACAATCAGCCCCAGCATTTT	CAWSPRQYNQPQHF
-	TRBJ1-2	TRBV5-6	TRBD1	TGTGCCAGCAGCTTGGTAGGGGTGGGACAGGGCCTCAGAGGTGGCTACACCTTC	CASSLVGVGQGLRGGYTF
-	TRBJ2-3	TRBV13	-	TGTGCCAGCAGCTTAGGATCCCTTGAAGAGGAAACCAGCACAGATACGCAGTATTTT	CASSLGSLEEETSTDTQYF